Listed here is a single TCR beta chain. Its antigen is unidentified. The source of the sample is a study of beta chain features in type 1 diabetes. General study results and limits: The naive, central memory and Treg TCRB repertoires looked more alike in patients than they did in healthy donors.

Trimming removed 6 bases from V and 6 bases from J; junction bases left unmatched: 9. In germline, CDR1 is KGHSH, CDR2 LQKENI. The CDR3 has 15 residues. Expressed TCRB transcripts got sequenced, as all isolated RNA was reverse transcribed. Using immunoSEQ multiplex PCR, the repertoire was profiled, and TCRdb retains in-frame clones only, with some absent. Found here are about 15,000 clones, less than 45% of them singletons; the top ten hold 0.4% to 0.6%. The chain is built from TRBV18 and TRBJ1-5; 9 bases are shared with TRBD1. Sample: stem cell memory CD4+ T cells from blood. This sequence was found in a woman aged 40-49 years in good health. The CDR3 DNA reads as TGTGCCAGCTCCCGGACAGGGGAGTCAGGTCAGCCCCAGCATTTT. Translation: CASSRTGESGQPQHF.